This T cell receptor (beta chain) was identified in a study of T cell changes during pregnancy in multiple sclerosis. Sequencing used immunoSEQ multiplex PCR; TCRdb keeps in-frame clones, though not all of them. The table records some 60,000 clones, roughly nine tenths of them present only once. In germline, CDR1 is LNHDA, CDR2 SQIVND (reference sequence). The CDR3 contains 16 residues. V dropped 3 bases and J dropped 5; count of bases not matched to a gene: 9. The TCR comes from a female donor with multiple sclerosis, enrolled in a pregnancy study. This sample comprised CD4+ T cells from peripheral blood mononuclear cells, obtained in the third trimester of pregnancy. J is TRBJ2-1 and V is TRBV19; 8 nucleotides line up with TRBD2. The DNA of the CDR3 is TGTGCCAGTAGTATTTACAGCGGGAGTGGAGACAATGAGCAGTTCTTC. It translates to CASSIYSGSGDNEQFF.